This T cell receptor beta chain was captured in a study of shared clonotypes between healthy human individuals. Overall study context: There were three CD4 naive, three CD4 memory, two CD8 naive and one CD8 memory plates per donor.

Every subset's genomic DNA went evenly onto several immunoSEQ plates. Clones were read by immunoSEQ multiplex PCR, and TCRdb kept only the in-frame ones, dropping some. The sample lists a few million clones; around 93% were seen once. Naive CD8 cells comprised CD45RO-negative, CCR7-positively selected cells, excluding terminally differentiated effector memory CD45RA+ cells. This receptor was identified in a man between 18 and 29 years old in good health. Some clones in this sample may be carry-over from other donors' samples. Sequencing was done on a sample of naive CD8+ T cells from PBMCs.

As DNA, the CDR3 is TGTGCCAGCAGCTTAGGGACTCATCCTGAGCAGTTCTTC. Translation: CASSLGTHPEQFF. The chain links TRBV13 to TRBJ2-1; D call uncertain. The germline gives CDR1 PRHDT, CDR2 FYEKMQ (reference sequence). With 0 bases removed from V and 9 bases from J, the gap between germline ends came to 9 bases. The CDR3 is made up of 13 amino acids.